Below, 22 T cell receptor beta chains from the same sample are listed, as sequenced in a study of blood T cell repertoires in COVID-19. Here immunoSEQ multiplex PCR was the method, and the copy in TCRdb shows in-frame clones only, minus some. The sample shows about 25,000 clones, 70% to 85% of them seen only once. Sequencing used peripheral blood. Receptors were obtained from a man older than 75 with active or convalescent COVID-19.

V and J are TRBV2 and TRBJ1-2; D is unclear. V shed 8 bases and J shed 5 bases, with 21 bases lying between them. The CDR3 is 15 residues long. The germline CDR1 and CDR2 sequences are SNHLY and FYNNEI. The CDR3 DNA sequence: TGTGCCAGCGCGAGAGACGGAGAATGGATATATGGCTACACCTTC. Protein product: CASARDGEWIYGYTF.

The rearrangement joins TRBV14 to TRBJ1-6; the match to TRBD1 covers 7 bases. J gave up 8 bases and V 6 bases, and 4 bases lay outside the gene matches. Germline V gene data show CDR1 as SGHDN and CDR2 as FVKESK. The CDR3 is made up of 13 amino acids. The CDR3 DNA follows: TGTGCCAGCAGGGGGGACAGACATTCACCCCTCCACTTT. Translating it yields CASRGDRHSPLHF.

Here the CDR3 DNA reads TGTGCCAGCTCACCAACCGGGACAGGGAATGGCTACACCTTC. Amino acid sequence: CASSPTGTGNGYTF. The V call is TRBV18, the J call TRBJ1-2; 9 bases align to TRBD1. This CDR3 region has 14 residues. Germline loops: CDR1 KGHSH, CDR2 LQKENI. The junction had 4 bases not matched to a gene; V was cut back by 2 bases and J by 6 bases. The whole variable domain, filled in from reference TRBV18 and TRBJ1-2, reads NAGVMQNPRHLVRRRGQEARLRCSPMKGHSHVYWYRQLPEEGLKFMVYLQKENIIDESGMPKERFSAEFPKEGPSILRIQQVVRGDSAAYFCASSPTGTGNGYTFGSGTRLTVV.

The chain is built from TRBV29-1 and TRBJ2-2, with D possibly being TRBD2 (5 bases). Per germline, CDR1 SQVTM and CDR2 ANQGSEA. The CDR3 totals 14 residues. Trimming took off 4 bases at V and 0 bases at J, with 9 bases between the two ends. The CDR3 sequence: CSVVFGANTGELFF. The CDR3 bases are TGCAGCGTTGTTTTCGGGGCGAACACCGGGGAGCTGTTTTTT.

This chain's CDR3 is CASSFGRIRDRGAGELFF. The CDR3 region has the DNA TGCGCCAGCAGCTTTGGCCGAATCCGGGACAGGGGCGCCGGGGAGCTGTTTTTT. The chain combines TRBV5-1 with TRBJ2-2; TRBD1 matches at 10 bases. In germline, CDR1 is SGHRS, CDR2 YFSETQ. V trimming: 2 bases; J trimming: 6 bases; junction bases outside the gene matches: 13. This CDR3 spans 18 amino acids. Full variable domain (missing parts from reference TRBV5-1 and TRBJ2-2): KAGVTQTPRYLIKTRGQQVTLSCSPISGHRSVSWYQQTPGQGLQFLFEYFSETQRNKGNFPGRFSGRQFSNSRSEMNVSTLELGDSALYLCASSFGRIRDRGAGELFFGEGSRLTVL.

V and J are TRBV7-9 and TRBJ1-5, with no clear D. The CDR3 totals 13 residues. Trimming took 4 bases from V and 11 from J, leaving 15 bases between them. The germline gives CDR1 SEHNR, CDR2 FQNEAQ (reference sequence). CDR3 in amino acids: CASSSEAGGAQHF. The CDR3 DNA reads as TGTGCCAGCAGCTCCGAAGCTGGTGGAGCCCAGCATTTT.

Here the CDR3 reads CAISTFSGGAGTDTQYF. CDR3 sequence (DNA): TGTGCCATCAGTACTTTTAGCGGGGGGGCCGGCACAGATACGCAGTATTTT. The chain has TRBV10-3 and TRBJ2-3, with 11 nucleotides matching TRBD2. J lost 1 base, V lost 5 bases, and 8 bases had no gene match. CDR1 is ENHRY and CDR2 is SYGVKD in the germline V gene. The CDR3 is 17 amino acids.

The gene calls are TRBV5-6 and TRBJ2-1; D ambiguous. Germline V gene data show CDR1 as SGHDT and CDR2 as YYEEEE. This CDR3 comprises 13 residues. Trimming removed 0 bases from V and 9 bases from J, with 10 bases in between. The CDR3 DNA is TGTGCCAGCAGCTTGGACTATTCTGGTGAGCAGTTCTTC. Protein: CASSLDYSGEQFF.

The chain joins TRBV5-5 to TRBJ1-1; D is undetermined. Germline V gives CDR1 SGHKS, CDR2 YYEKEE (reference sequence). This CDR3 is 15 amino acids long. The V end was cut by 5 bases, the J end by 1 base, with 15 bases between. In DNA, the CDR3 is TGTGCCAGCAGGGTTTCCGGGATGGGGAACACTGAAGCTTTCTTT. Translation gives CASRVSGMGNTEAFF.

The chain joins TRBV12-5 to TRBJ2-2; 9 bases match TRBD2. Losses at the gene ends were 7 bases for V and 1 base for J; bases not matched to a gene: 7. The germline gives CDR1 LGHNT, CDR2 FRNRAP. The CDR3 runs to 16 residues. CDR3 protein: CASAFRLAENTGELFF. In DNA, the CDR3 is TGTGCTAGTGCCTTTAGACTAGCGGAGAACACCGGGGAGCTGTTTTTT.

The chain uses TRBV24-1 and TRBJ2-5; D gene ambiguous. This CDR3 comprises 12 residues. CDR1 is KGHDR, CDR2 SFDVKD, per germline. The V gene lost 7 bases and the J gene lost 2 bases, with 7 bases spanning the gap. CDR3 loop: CATRARQETQYF. Here the CDR3 DNA reads TGTGCCACCAGGGCGAGGCAAGAGACCCAGTACTTC.

This clone came up once. The chain carries TRBV19 and TRBJ1-1; D is uncertain. The CDR3 has 12 residues. Trimming removed 8 bases from V and 3 bases from J, with 10 bases in between. CDR1 and CDR2 from the germline V gene are LNHDA and SQIVND (reference sequence). CDR3 sequence: CASSLLYTEAFF. In DNA form, the CDR3 reads TGTGCCAGTTCCCTTTTGTACACTGAAGCTTTCTTT.

V gene TRBV15 combines with J gene TRBJ2-7, with D maybe TRBD1 (6 bases). The CDR3 length is 12 residues. Germline V gives CDR1 LNHNV, CDR2 YYDKDF (reference sequence). V gave up 0 bases and J gave up 12 bases, with 12 bases separating them. The CDR3: CATSRDRRDMYF. The CDR3 DNA is TGTGCCACCAGCAGAGATCGAAGGGACATGTACTTC.

V is TRBV5-6 and J is TRBJ1-2; no reliable D call. Trimming stripped 4 bases from V and 2 bases from J, with 12 bases between. The CDR3 has 14 amino acids. Germline-derived CDR1 and CDR2 are SGHDT and YYEEEE. Here the CDR3 reads CASSTFTDNYGYTF. CDR3 sequence (DNA): TGTGCCAGCAGCACCTTTACAGACAACTATGGCTACACCTTC.

J is TRBJ2-2 and V is TRBV4-2; TRBD2 agrees at 13 bases. Germline lookup yields CDR1 LGHNA and CDR2 YNFKEQ. The CDR3 length is 19 residues. V gave up 3 bases and J gave up 7 bases; unmatched junction bases: 14. The CDR3 protein is CASSHPITETSGGFGELFF. In DNA, the CDR3 is TGTGCCAGCAGCCACCCCATTACGGAGACTAGCGGGGGGTTCGGGGAGCTGTTTTTT.

The chain recombines TRBV5-1 with TRBJ2-5, with TRBD2 matching 10 bases. With 6 bases clipped from V and 5 bases from J, the junction kept 7 bases outside the gene matches. This CDR3 has 14 amino acids. CDR1 is SGHRS, CDR2 YFSETQ, per germline. The CDR3 DNA is TGCGCCAGCACCAGCGGGGGGGCTGGGGAGACCCAGTACTTC. Protein: CASTSGGAGETQYF. Full variable domain (rest looked up from reference TRBV5-1 and TRBJ2-5): KAGVTQTPRYLIKTRGQQVTLSCSPISGHRSVSWYQQTPGQGLQFLFEYFSETQRNKGNFPGRFSGRQFSNSRSEMNVSTLELGDSALYLCASTSGGAGETQYFGPGTRLLVL.

The rearrangement links TRBV29-1 to TRBJ2-3; 9 nucleotides match TRBD2. Germline assignment: CDR1 SQVTM and CDR2 ANQGSEA. V shed 4 bases, J shed 2 bases, and the junction held 7 bases outside the gene matches. There are 15 residues in the CDR3. DNA for the CDR3: TGCAGCGTTGTCCGCCGGACTAGCGCCACAGATACGCAGTATTTT. As protein: CSVVRRTSATDTQYF.

This chain uses TRBV11-2 with TRBJ1-1; possible D gene TRBD1, 6 bases. Per germline, CDR1 SGHAT and CDR2 FQNNGV. The V and J ends lost 6 bases and 0 bases respectively, with 17 bases between them. CDR3 length: 16 amino acids. The CDR3 reads CASSRLKDSLNTEAFF. CDR3 nucleotides: TGTGCCAGCAGTAGGTTAAAGGACAGTTTGAACACTGAAGCTTTCTTT.

J is TRBJ1-1 and V is TRBV4-1, with D uncertain. CDR1 MGHRA and CDR2 YSYEKL come from the germline V gene. The V end was cut by 0 bases, the J end by 0 bases, with 11 bases between. The CDR3 length is 16 residues. The CDR3 DNA follows: TGCGCCAGCAGCCAAGATCCCCCAGGAATGAACACTGAAGCTTTCTTT. Protein: CASSQDPPGMNTEAFF.

The chain has TRBV27 and TRBJ2-7; TRBD1 aligns across 8 bases. Germline-derived CDR1 and CDR2 are MNHEY and SMNVEV (reference sequence). This CDR3 region has 15 residues. V was clipped by 8 bases and J by 6 bases; unmatched bases: 15. The DNA for the CDR3 is TGTGCCAGCGCCTTGACAGGGGTTAGAGGGGCCGAGCAGTACTTC. Its protein is CASALTGVRGAEQYF.

The rearrangement uses TRBV5-1 and TRBJ2-5, with 10 nucleotides matching TRBD1. The CDR3 runs 15 residues. The V and J ends lost 3 bases and 5 bases, in that order; junction bases with no gene match: 7. Germline CDR1 is SGHRS and CDR2 is YFSETQ. CDR3 sequence reads: CASSSRTGGLETQYF. The CDR3 DNA follows: TGCGCCAGCAGCTCCCGGACAGGGGGTTTGGAGACCCAGTACTTC.

The CDR3: CASSQKRERDTQYF. CDR3 sequence (DNA): TGCGCCAGCAGCCAAAAGCGGGAGAGAGATACGCAGTATTTT. V and J are TRBV4-1 and TRBJ2-3; 8 nucleotides line up with TRBD2. Germline V lookup: CDR1 MGHRA, CDR2 YSYEKL. This CDR3 spans 14 amino acids. V gave up 2 bases and J gave up 5 bases; unmatched junction bases: 3.